Given below is one T cell receptor (beta chain) in context. These data originate in a study of shared clonotypes between healthy human individuals. The repertoire was sequenced with immunoSEQ multiplex PCR; TCRdb's copy has only in-frame clones and lacks some. There are 2.3 million or so clones in the sample; more than 80% occur only once, and 0.39% lies in the top ten. The sequence was collected from a man between 18 and 29 years old in good health. Some clones in this sample may be carry-over from other donors' samples. The sample consisted of naive CD4+ T cells from PBMCs. Specified subset: CD45RA+ positively selected.

The CDR3 DNA reads as TGTGCCAGCAAGGACGGCCCTGAAGCTTTCTTT. Amino acids: CASKDGPEAFF. The V gene is TRBV28, the J gene TRBJ1-1, with D unresolved. This CDR3 is built from 11 residues. Deletions cut 7 bases from V and 6 bases from J, with 9 bases between. Looked up from germline, CDR1 is MDHEN and CDR2 is SYDVKM. Drawing the rest from reference TRBV28 and TRBJ1-1, the complete variable domain is DVKVTQSSRYLVKRTGEKVFLECVQDMDHENMFWYRQDPGLGLRLIYFSYDVKMKEKGDIPEGYSVSREKKERFSLILESASTNQTSMYLCASKDGPEAFFGQGTRLTVV.